The clone carrying this T cell receptor beta chain was seen just once. PCR primers comprised 60 Vbeta and 13 Jbeta primers. Only in-frame clones appear in the TCRdb table, and some are missing; sequencing was by immunoSEQ multiplex PCR. The table lists 110,000 to 150,000 clones, roughly 79% of them singletons, with less than 2% in the top ten. This record belongs to a study of cytomegalovirus exposure and HLA in healthy donors. CDR1 is SGDLS, CDR2 YYNGEE, per germline. After removal of 3 bases from V and 1 base from J, the junction contained 14 bases not matched to a gene. The CDR3 contains 19 residues.

Material for sequencing was PBMCs. This TCR was recovered from a woman younger than 45 in good health and CMV-seronegative. The V and J genes are TRBV9 and TRBJ2-3; 10 nucleotides line up with TRBD2. Written as DNA, the CDR3 is TGTGCCAGCAGCGCAGGAAGTAAGCGGGGGGGCCCCGGCACAGATACGCAGTATTTT. This encodes CASSAGSKRGGPGTDTQYF.